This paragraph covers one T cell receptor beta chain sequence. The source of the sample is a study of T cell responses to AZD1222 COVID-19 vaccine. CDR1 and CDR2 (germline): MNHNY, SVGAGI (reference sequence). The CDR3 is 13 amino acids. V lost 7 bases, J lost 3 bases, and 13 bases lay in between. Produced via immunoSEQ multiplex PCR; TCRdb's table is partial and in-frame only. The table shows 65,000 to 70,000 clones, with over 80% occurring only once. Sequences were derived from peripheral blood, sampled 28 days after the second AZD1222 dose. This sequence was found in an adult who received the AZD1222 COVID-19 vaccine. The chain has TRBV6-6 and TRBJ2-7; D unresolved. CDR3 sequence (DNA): TGTGCCAGCATGAGGCAGGTAGGCTACGAGCAGTACTTC. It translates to CASMRQVGYEQYF.